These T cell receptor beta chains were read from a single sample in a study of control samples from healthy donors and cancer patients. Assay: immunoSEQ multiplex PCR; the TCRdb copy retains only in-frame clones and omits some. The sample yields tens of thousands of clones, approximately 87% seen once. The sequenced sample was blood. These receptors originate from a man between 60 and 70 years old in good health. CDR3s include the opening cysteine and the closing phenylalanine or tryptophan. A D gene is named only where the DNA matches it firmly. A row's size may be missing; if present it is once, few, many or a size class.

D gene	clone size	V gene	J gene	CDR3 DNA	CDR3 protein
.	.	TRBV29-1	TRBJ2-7	TGCAGCGTTGGGGGTGCTACCTACGAGCAGTACTTC	CSVGGATYEQYF
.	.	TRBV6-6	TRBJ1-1	TGTGCCAGCAGGGAAACCACTGAAGCTTTCTTT	CASRETTEAFF
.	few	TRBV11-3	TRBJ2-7	TGTGCCAGCAGCTTAGATGCCAGGTCTTCCTACGAGCAGTACTTC	CASSLDARSSYEQYF
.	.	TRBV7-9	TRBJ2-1	TGTGCCAGCAGCGGGGGCCCCTACAATGAGCAGTTCTTC	CASSGGPYNEQFF
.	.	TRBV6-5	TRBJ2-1	TGTGCCAGCAGTTACTCGGAGGAAAGCTCCTACAATGAGCAGTTCTTC	CASSYSEESSYNEQFF
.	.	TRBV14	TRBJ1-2	TGTGCCAGCAGACCGTCGGGGGGCGCGACGGGTGGCTACACCTTC	CASRPSGGATGGYTF
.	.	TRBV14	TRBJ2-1	TGTGCCAGCAGCGAAGGAGGTGGCTCCTACAATGAGCAGTTCTTC	CASSEGGGSYNEQFF
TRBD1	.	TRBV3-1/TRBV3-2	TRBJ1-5	TGTGCCAGCAGCTCTGCTTCCCTCCTACAGGGGCTCAATCAGCCCCAGCATTTT	CASSSASLLQGLNQPQHF
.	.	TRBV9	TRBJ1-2	TGTGCCAGCAGCGTAGGGGTTAATAACTATGGCTACACCTTC	CASSVGVNNYGYTF
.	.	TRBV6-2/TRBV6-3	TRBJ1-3	TGTGCCAGCAGTTACTCTCCGTCGCATCGAGGTGGAAACACCATATATTTT	CASSYSPSHRGGNTIYF
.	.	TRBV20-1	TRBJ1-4	TGCAGTGCTAGTATGTCCTCCGGGGGAAAACTGTTTTTT	CSASMSSGGKLFF
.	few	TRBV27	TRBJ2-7	TGTGCCAGCAGTTTCATGTGGGGGGACGAGCAGTACTTC	CASSFMWGDEQYF
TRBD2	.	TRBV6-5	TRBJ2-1	TGTGCCAGCAGTTACTCCGGACGAGGGAGGGGTGAGCAGTTCTTC	CASSYSGRGRGEQFF
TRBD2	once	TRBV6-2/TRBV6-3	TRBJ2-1	TGTGCCAGCAGTTACGAGCGGGGGATAAGGAATGAGCAGTTCTTC	CASSYERGIRNEQFF
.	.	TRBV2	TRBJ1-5	TGTGCCAGCAGTGAAACTAATCAGCCCCAGCATTTT	CASSETNQPQHF
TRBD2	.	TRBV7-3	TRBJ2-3	TGTGCCAGCAGCTTGAGGGGAGGGGGCACAGATACGCAGTATTTT	CASSLRGGGTDTQYF
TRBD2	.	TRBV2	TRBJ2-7	TGTGCCAGTCAAACTAGCGGATTAACCTACGAGCAGTACTTC	CASQTSGLTYEQYF
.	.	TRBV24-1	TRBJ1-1	TGTGCCACCAGTGATGCAGGCATAAACACTGAAGCTTTCTTT	CATSDAGINTEAFF
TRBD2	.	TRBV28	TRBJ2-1	TGTGCCAGCAACTTCGGGAGGGCCGTTGAGCAGTTCTTC	CASNFGRAVEQFF
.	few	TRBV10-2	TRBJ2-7	TGCGCCAGCAAGTCCGGGACTTCGTATTACTACGAGCAGTACTTC	CASKSGTSYYYEQYF
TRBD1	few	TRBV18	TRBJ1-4	TGTGCCAGCTCGAGAGGGAGGACAGGGGATGAAAAACTGTTTTTT	CASSRGRTGDEKLFF
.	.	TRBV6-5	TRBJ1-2	TGTGCCAGCAGTACAACGGGACCGTTCTATGGCTACACCTTC	CASSTTGPFYGYTF
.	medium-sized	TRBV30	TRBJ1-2	TGTGCCTGGAGTGTCCTACCGGGAGGTACTACCCCTTATGGCTACACCTTC	CAWSVLPGGTTPYGYTF
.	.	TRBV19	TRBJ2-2	TGTGCCAGTAGTATTTTCCGGGACACCGGGGAGCTGTTTTTT	CASSIFRDTGELFF
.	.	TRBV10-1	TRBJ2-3	TGCGCCAGCAGTTCTCAATCAGATACGCAGTATTTT	CASSSQSDTQYF
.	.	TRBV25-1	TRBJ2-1	TGTGCCAGCAGTGAATCATCCCGCGGGATAAACAATGAGCAGTTCTTC	CASSESSRGINNEQFF
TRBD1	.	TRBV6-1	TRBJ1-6	TGTGCCAGCAGTGACGGACAGGGTGGGAATTCACCCCTCCACTTT	CASSDGQGGNSPLHF
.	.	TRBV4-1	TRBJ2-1	TGCGCCAGCAGCCAAGATTGGGTTCGGGCCCGGACCAATGAGCAGTTCTTC	CASSQDWVRARTNEQFF
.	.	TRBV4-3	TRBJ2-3	TGCGCCAGCAGCCAAAACCCCGGTGATACGCAGTATTTT	CASSQNPGDTQYF
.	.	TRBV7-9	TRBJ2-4	TGTGCCAGCAGCACCGGGACTTACAAAAACATTCAGTACTTC	CASSTGTYKNIQYF
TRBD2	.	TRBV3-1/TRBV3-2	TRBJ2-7	TGTGCCAGCAGCCAACGGACTAGTATCGCCTACGAGCAGTACTTC	CASSQRTSIAYEQYF
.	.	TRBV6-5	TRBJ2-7	TGTGCCAGCAGTACGGGGCAGGGGTTCAGCGTCGAGCAGTACTTC	CASSTGQGFSVEQYF
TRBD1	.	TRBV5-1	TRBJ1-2	TGCGCCAGCAGAAATGGACAGGGGGGGAACTATGGCTACACCTTC	CASRNGQGGNYGYTF
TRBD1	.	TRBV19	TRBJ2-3	TGTGCCAGTAGTAAGGGGTGGGGACAGTCGTTCACAGATACGCAGTATTTT	CASSKGWGQSFTDTQYF
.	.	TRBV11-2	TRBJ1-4	TGTGCCAGCAGCTCGGGCTCGGCCGGGAAACTGTTTTTT	CASSSGSAGKLFF
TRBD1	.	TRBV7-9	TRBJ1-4	TGTGCCAGCAGCTATGGGGACAGAAGTAATGAAAAACTGTTTTTT	CASSYGDRSNEKLFF
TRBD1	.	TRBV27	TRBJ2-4	TGTGCCAGCAGCCGAACGGGACAGACTGGCCTGTCCAAAAACATTCAGTACTTC	CASSRTGQTGLSKNIQYF
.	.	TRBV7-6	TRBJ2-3	TGTGCCAGCAGCCCGATCCCCACAGATACGCAGTATTTT	CASSPIPTDTQYF
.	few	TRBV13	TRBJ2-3	TGTGCCAGCAGGACTGCTACAGATACGCAGTATTTT	CASRTATDTQYF
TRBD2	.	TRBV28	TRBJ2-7	TGTGCCAGCAGTTCTCGATGGACTAGCGTCTACGAGCAGTACTTC	CASSSRWTSVYEQYF
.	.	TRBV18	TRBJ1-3	TGTGCCAGCTCACCACGGCCCTTGACATACACCATATATTTT	CASSPRPLTYTIYF
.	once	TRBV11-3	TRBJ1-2	TGTGCCAGCAGCCCTCCCCGGCGCAGTACTAACTATGGCTACACCTTC	CASSPPRRSTNYGYTF
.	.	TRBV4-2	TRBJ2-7	TGTGCCAGCAAACCCGGCGGCAGGGCGGGGGAGCAGTACTTC	CASKPGGRAGEQYF
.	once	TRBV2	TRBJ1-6	TGTGCCAGCATTTCAAATCGGGGGGCTAGATCACCCCTCCACTTT	CASISNRGARSPLHF
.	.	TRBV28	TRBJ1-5	TGTGCCAGCAGTTTAGGGGATCTGCGTGGGGATCAGCCCCAGCATTTT	CASSLGDLRGDQPQHF
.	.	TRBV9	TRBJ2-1	TGTGCCAGCAGCGTAGGGATGAGCTCCTACAATGAGCAGTTCTTC	CASSVGMSSYNEQFF
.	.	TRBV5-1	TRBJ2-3	TGCGCCAGCAGCTTGGAAAGCGGTAGCACAGATACGCAGTATTTT	CASSLESGSTDTQYF
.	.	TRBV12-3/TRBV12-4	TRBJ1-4	TGTGCCAGCAGCCCCGGTGTTGAAAAACTGTTTTTT	CASSPGVEKLFF
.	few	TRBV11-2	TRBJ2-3	TGTGCCAGCAGCCGGTCGACTAGTCCCACAGATACGCAGTATTTT	CASSRSTSPTDTQYF
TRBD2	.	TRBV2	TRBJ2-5	TGTGCCAGCAGTGAAGCTTGGACTAGGGGTGGAGAGGAGACCCAGTACTTC	CASSEAWTRGGEETQYF
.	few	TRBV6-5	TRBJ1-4	TGTGCCAGCAGTTATCGGGGAATCGCTAATGAAAAACTGTTTTTT	CASSYRGIANEKLFF
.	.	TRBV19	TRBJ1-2	TGTGCCAGTGGGACGGCTGGCTACACCTTC	CASGTAGYTF
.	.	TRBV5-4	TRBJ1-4	TGTGCCAGCAGCTTGGATACGGTGGCAACTAATGAAAAACTGTTTTTT	CASSLDTVATNEKLFF
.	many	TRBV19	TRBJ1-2	TGTGCCAGTAGCCCTGGAGGGGTTTCTGCCTATGGCTACACCTTC	CASSPGGVSAYGYTF
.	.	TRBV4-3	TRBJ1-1	TGCGCCAGCAGCCAAGATTTTATGAACACTGAAGCTTTCTTT	CASSQDFMNTEAFF
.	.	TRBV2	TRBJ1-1	TGTGCCAGCACAGACAATCTGAACACTGAAGCTTTCTTT	CASTDNLNTEAFF
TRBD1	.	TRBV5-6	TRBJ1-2	TGTGCCAGCAGCTTGAACAGGGGGAGGAACACCTTC	CASSLNRGRNTF
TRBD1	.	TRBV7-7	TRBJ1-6	TGTGCCAGCGGACAGGACTATAATTCACCCCTCCACTTT	CASGQDYNSPLHF